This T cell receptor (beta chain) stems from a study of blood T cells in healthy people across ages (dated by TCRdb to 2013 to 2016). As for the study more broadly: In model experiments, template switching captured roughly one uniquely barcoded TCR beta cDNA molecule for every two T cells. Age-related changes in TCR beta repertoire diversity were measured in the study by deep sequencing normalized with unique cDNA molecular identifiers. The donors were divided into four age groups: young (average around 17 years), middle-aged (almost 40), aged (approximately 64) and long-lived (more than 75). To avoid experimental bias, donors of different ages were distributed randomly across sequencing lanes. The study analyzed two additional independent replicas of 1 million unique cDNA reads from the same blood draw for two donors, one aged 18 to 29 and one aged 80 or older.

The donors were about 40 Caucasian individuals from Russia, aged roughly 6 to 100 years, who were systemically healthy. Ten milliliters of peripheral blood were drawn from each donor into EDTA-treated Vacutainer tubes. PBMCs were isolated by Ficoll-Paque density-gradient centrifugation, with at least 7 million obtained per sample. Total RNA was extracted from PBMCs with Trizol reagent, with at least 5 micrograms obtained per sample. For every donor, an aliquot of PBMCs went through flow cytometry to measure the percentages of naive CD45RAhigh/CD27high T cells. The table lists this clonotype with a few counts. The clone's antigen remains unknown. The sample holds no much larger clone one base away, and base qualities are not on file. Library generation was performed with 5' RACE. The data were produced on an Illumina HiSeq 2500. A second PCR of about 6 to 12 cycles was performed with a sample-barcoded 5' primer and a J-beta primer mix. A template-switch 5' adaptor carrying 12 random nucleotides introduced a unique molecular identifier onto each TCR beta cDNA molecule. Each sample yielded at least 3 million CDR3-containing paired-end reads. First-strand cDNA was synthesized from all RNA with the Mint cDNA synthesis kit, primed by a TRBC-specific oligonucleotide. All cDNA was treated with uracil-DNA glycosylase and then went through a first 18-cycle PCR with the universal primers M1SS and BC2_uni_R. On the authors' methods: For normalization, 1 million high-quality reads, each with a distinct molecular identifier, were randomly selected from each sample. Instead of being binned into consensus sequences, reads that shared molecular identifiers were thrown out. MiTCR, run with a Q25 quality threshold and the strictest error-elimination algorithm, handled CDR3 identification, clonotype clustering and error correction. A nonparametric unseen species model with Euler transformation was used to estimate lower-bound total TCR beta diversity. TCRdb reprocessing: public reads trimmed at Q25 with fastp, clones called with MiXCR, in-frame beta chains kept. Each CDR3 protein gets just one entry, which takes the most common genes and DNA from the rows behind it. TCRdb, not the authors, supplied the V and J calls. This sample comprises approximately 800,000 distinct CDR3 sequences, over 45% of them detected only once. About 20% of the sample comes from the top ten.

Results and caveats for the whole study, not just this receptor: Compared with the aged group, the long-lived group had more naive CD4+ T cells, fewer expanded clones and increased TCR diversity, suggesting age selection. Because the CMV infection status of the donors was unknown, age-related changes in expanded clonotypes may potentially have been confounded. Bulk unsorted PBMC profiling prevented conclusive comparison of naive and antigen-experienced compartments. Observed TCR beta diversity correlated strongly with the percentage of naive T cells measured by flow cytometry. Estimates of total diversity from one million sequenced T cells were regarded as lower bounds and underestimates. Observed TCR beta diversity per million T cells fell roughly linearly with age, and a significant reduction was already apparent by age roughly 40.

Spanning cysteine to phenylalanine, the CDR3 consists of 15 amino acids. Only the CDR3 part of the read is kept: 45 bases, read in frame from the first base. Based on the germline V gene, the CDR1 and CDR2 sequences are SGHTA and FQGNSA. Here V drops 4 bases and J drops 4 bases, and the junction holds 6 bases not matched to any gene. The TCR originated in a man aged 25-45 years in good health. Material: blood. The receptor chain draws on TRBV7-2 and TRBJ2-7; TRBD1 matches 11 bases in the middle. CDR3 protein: CASSSTGTGGYEQYF. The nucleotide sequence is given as TGTGCCAGCAGCTCCACCGGGACAGGGGGGTACGAGCAGTACTTC.